This T cell receptor (beta chain) comes out of a study of response to subunit inactivated influenza vaccine. This clonotype came up a few times. The antigen remains unidentified. TCRdb re-called the RT-PCR reads with MiXCR, one entry per CDR3 protein. The sample contains 600,000 to 850,000 distinct CDR3 sequences, 13% to 15% of which appear only once. Regarding the study as a whole: Every seasonal influenza vaccination brings in few new T cells, the authors suggested.

This CDR3 region has 13 residues. The V gene lost 3 bases and the J gene lost 3 bases, with 9 bases spanning the gap. Germline CDR1 and CDR2: DFQATT and SNEGSKA (reference sequence). The chain carries TRBV20-1 and TRBJ2-1; no definite D call. The sample in question was PBMCs from blood, obtained roughly 15 days before vaccination. This receptor was taken from a man aged 50 to 59 who received an inactivated influenza vaccine. The CDR3 DNA follows: TGCAGTGCTAGTTGGGCGGACTACAATGAGCAGTTCTTC. Its protein is CSASWADYNEQFF.